This T cell receptor beta chain comes out of a study of blood T cell repertoires in COVID-19. At the level of the study: Some COVID-19 samples were acute and others convalescent; all came from the United States, Italy and Spain.

Trimming took 7 bases from V and 1 from J; bases not matched to a gene: 1. CDR1 and CDR2 from the germline V gene are MNHEY and SVGAGI. This CDR3 has 13 residues. Authors' processing steps: Reference gene primer amplification gave estimated nucleated cell counts. Method: immunoSEQ multiplex PCR; TCRdb's copy keeps in-frame clones and lacks some. V, J and clone size reflect that table, while D and trimming were determined from the DNA. In the table there are 30,000 to 45,000 clones, roughly nine tenths of which are singletons. Specimen: peripheral blood. This TCR derives from a man aged 45-60 years with active COVID-19. V is TRBV6-5 and J is TRBJ2-3, with 8 positions matching TRBD1. The CDR3 loop is CASMGQGTDTQYF. The CDR3, as DNA: TGTGCCAGCATGGGACAGGGCACAGATACGCAGTATTTT.